The rows below give T cell receptor beta chains drawn from one sample of a study of Ad26.COV2.S vaccination and SARS-CoV-2 variants. The method was immunoSEQ multiplex PCR; TCRdb's version includes in-frame clones alone and lacks a portion of them. The sample carries 300,000 to 350,000 clones, approximately 86% recorded once. The sample consisted of peripheral blood, taken in a trial of Ad26.COV2.S vaccine versus placebo. Source of these receptors: a person aged 18-60 years who received the Ad26.COV2.S COVID-19 vaccine or a placebo. Each CDR3 is given with its conserved first and last residue.

V: TRBV6-2/TRBV6-3; CDR3: CASSPGGQGFGQPQHF
V: TRBV28; CDR3: CASSPPGGPTEYEQYF
V: TRBV24-1; CDR3: CATSDLGAGGPGEQYF
V: TRBV4-1; CDR3: CASSRSSGLTYEQYF
V: TRBV5-1; CDR3: CASSLESYEQYF
V: TRBV7-2; CDR3: CASSPSGGAPDTQYF
V: TRBV24-1; CDR3: CATSGWRSGANVLTF
V: TRBV7-2; CDR3: CASSLAGGNEQFF
V: TRBV5-1; CDR3: CASSSSSPGADTQYF
V: TRBV4-1; CDR3: CASSQGTASSYNSPLHF
V: TRBV28; CDR3: CASSSLPLGTNNSPLHF
V: TRBV18; CDR3: CASSWISGTGIQETQYF
V: TRBV21-1; CDR3: CASSKDLEGVSTDTQYF
V: TRBV6-2/TRBV6-3; CDR3: CASSFRQGTEAFF
V: TRBV7-9; CDR3: CASSLEAIGTIYF
V: TRBV4-1; CDR3: CASSQDLQTEAFF
V: TRBV28; CDR3: CASNGLTTRLNEKLFF
V: TRBV2; CDR3: CASNYRGNTGELFF
V: TRBV11-2; CDR3: CASSLEGTGNTIYF
V: TRBV30; CDR3: CAWSVHPIGETQYF
V: TRBV7-9; CDR3: CASSPTYEQFF
V: TRBV19; CDR3: CASSPISEPSYNEQFF
V: TRBV10-3; CDR3: CAISATGVGTEAFF
V: TRBV19; CDR3: CASSGGTSLYEQYF
V: TRBV5-4; CDR3: CASSQWSREGRRWGTQYF
V: TRBV6-2/TRBV6-3; CDR3: CASSRQGDSYEQYF
V: TRBV5-6; CDR3: CASSLGRGDGYTF
V: TRBV2; CDR3: CASSDPASGANVLTF
V: TRBV2; CDR3: CASSDRTGGRQPQHF
V: TRBV2; CDR3: CASAGGSMNTEAFF
V: TRBV6-2/TRBV6-3; CDR3: CASSFLAGSYEQYF
V: TRBV29-1; CDR3: CSVGWNTGELFF
V: TRBV21-1; CDR3: CASSKARKTWNSPLHF
V: TRBV16; CDR3: CASSQSRGNTEAFF
V: TRBV6-5; CDR3: CASRLGPDSNQPQHF
V: TRBV3-1/TRBV3-2; CDR3: CASSQDGVGGGYTF
V: TRBV5-1; CDR3: CASSELSLAGGPHEQYF
V: TRBV24-1; CDR3: CATSDPGTGRDGYTF
V: TRBV7-9; CDR3: CASRTPEGNTIYF
V: TRBV4-1; CDR3: CASSQEVFSAGKNIQYF